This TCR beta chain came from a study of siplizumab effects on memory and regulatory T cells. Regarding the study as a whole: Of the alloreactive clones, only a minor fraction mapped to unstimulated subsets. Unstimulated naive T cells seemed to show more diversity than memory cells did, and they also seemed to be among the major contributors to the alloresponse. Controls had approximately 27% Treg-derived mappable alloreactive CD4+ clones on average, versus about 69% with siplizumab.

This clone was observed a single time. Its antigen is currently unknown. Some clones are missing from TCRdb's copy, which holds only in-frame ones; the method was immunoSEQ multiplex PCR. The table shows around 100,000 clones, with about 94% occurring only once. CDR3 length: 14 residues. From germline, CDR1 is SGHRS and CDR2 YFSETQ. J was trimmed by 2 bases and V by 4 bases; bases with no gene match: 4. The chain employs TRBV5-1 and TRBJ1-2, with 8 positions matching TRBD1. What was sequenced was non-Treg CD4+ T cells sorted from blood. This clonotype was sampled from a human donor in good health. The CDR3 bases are TGCGCCAGCAGCCCTTGGACAGGGAACTATGGCTACACCTTC. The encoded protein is CASSPWTGNYGYTF.